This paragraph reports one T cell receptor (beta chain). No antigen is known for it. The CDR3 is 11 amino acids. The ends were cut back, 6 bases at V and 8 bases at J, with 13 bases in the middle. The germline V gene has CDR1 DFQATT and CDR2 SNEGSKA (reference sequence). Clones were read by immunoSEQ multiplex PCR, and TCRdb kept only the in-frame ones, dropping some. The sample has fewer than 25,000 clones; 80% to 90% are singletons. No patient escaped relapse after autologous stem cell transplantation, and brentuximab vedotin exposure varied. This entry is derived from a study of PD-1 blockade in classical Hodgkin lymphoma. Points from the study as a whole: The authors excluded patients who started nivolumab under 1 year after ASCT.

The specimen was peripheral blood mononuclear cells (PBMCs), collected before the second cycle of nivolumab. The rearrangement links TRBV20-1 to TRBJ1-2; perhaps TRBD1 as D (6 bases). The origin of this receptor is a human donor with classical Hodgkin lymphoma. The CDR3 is CSADTGIGYTF. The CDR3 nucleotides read TGCAGTGCGGATACAGGGATCGGCTACACCTTC.